The sample holds a few counts of the clone carrying this TCR beta chain. The data were taken from a study of T cells in Graves' hyperthyroidism and ophthalmopathy. Investigators excluded patients with uncontrolled infection, other autoimmune disease, pregnancy or lactation. Orbital computed tomography, thyroid ultrasound, serum thyroxine and TRAb, and clinical symptoms together informed the diagnoses. RNA transcripts provided the source from which TCR beta CDR3 regions were amplified. The primer set for the first-round RT-PCR of the TCR CDR3 was HTBI. TCRdb called the multiplex PCR reads again in MiXCR, with one record for every CDR3 protein. The table includes some 440,000 distinct CDR3 sequences, about 15% detected once. V shed 2 bases and J shed 6 bases, with 4 bases lying between them. The germline gives CDR1 MNHEY, CDR2 SVGEGT. This CDR3 is built from 12 residues.

V is TRBV6-2 or TRBV6-3 and J is TRBJ2-2, with D uncertain. Sequencing was carried out using blood. The TCR was taken from a woman between 18 and 29 years old with Graves' hyperthyroidism. This CDR3 is CASSYPAGELFF. Written as DNA, the CDR3 is TGTGCCAGCAGTTACCCCGCCGGGGAGCTGTTTTTT.